These T cell receptor beta chains were read from a single sample in a study of blood T cell repertoires in COVID-19. Assay: immunoSEQ multiplex PCR; the TCRdb copy retains only in-frame clones and omits some. Of about 190,000 clones in the sample, about four fifths were seen once. Sequenced material: peripheral blood. The receptors derive from a man aged 60 to 75 with acute or convalescent COVID-19. Each CDR3 is given without its conserved first and last residue.

V gene	J gene	CDR3 protein
TRBV7-9	TRBJ1-2	ASSHRTGLILHGYT
TRBV9	TRBJ2-2	ASSVTDYTPNTGELF
TRBV2	TRBJ2-7	ASSDMADHYEQY
TRBV29-1	TRBJ2-7	SVEDQSGKLYEQY
TRBV3-1/TRBV3-2	TRBJ1-6	ASSSGTGESPLH
TRBV4-1	TRBJ2-1	ASSPGLAVSSYNEQF
TRBV10-3	TRBJ1-5	AISESADSNQPQH
TRBV5-1	TRBJ1-5	ASSFGEKQPQH
TRBV2	TRBJ1-2	ASSLGGSNYGYT
TRBV2	TRBJ1-6	ASRADRVGYNSPLH
TRBV5-1	TRBJ1-5	ASRFNPGQGQPQH
TRBV19	TRBJ1-3	ASSTQGSGNTIY
TRBV2	TRBJ2-5	ASSPTGVQETQY
TRBV10-3	TRBJ2-2	AISSNTGELF
TRBV6-1	TRBJ1-5	ASSGGQGRRSNQPQH
TRBV25-1	TRBJ2-1	ASSQPRGTGGNEQF
TRBV18	TRBJ2-3	ASSPGIRGTSGGGRTDTQY
TRBV19	TRBJ1-2	ASSMGLRRGPYGYT
TRBV5-6	TRBJ1-3	ASSLVSGARNTIY
TRBV2	TRBJ2-2	ASRFLVSTGELF
TRBV10-3	TRBJ1-6	AISERGDNSPLH
TRBV12-3/TRBV12-4	TRBJ2-1	ASRPGQHNEQF
TRBV9	TRBJ2-1	ASSVVTSGGNEQF
TRBV5-6	TRBJ1-3	ASSLGRGPGNTIY
TRBV6-5	TRBJ1-2	ASTNWGERGHGYT
TRBV4-2	TRBJ2-3	ASSSRVTQY
TRBV6-5	TRBJ1-5	ASSWGDRANQPQH
TRBV5-6	TRBJ2-1	ASSLVAGGPFNNEQF
TRBV21-1	TRBJ1-5	ASSPDRHQPQH
TRBV6-2/TRBV6-3	TRBJ1-1	ASSREGGVTEAF
TRBV10-3	TRBJ1-1	AISETGQGFTEAF
TRBV28	TRBJ2-1	ASSFGSSREQF
TRBV18	TRBJ2-1	ASSRTGDTYNEQF
TRBV5-6	TRBJ1-2	ASSRGGGNYGYT
TRBV4-2	TRBJ1-6	ASSQEARSPLH
TRBV19	TRBJ1-1	ASRNRGEVAEAF
TRBV6-5	TRBJ2-1	ASSLAGGIYNEQF
TRBV9	TRBJ1-6	ASSATGDNSPLH
TRBV3-1/TRBV3-2	TRBJ1-5	ASSQTGDNQPQH
TRBV7-2	TRBJ1-5	ASNYPGAGPQH
TRBV4-1	TRBJ1-1	ASSPPDRPMSTEAF
TRBV19	TRBJ2-1	ASSNPGTGRNEQF
TRBV30	TRBJ2-1	ASQRRGGIDYNEQF
TRBV5-4	TRBJ2-3	ASSQVGLAGDTQY
TRBV7-3	TRBJ2-2	ASSPSPLGYGELF
TRBV5-1	TRBJ2-7	ASSLTQGAYEQY
TRBV25-1	TRBJ2-2	ASSEGTGDTGELF
TRBV14	TRBJ1-4	ASSPRPPEGEKLF
TRBV3-1/TRBV3-2	TRBJ2-1	ASSRNRVEQF
TRBV19	TRBJ1-6	ATKTDGSYNSPLH
TRBV5-1	TRBJ2-7	ASSLGGPYEQY